The clone carrying this TCR beta chain was detected only a few times. What it binds is unknown. This entry belongs to a study of T cells after yellow fever vaccination. Across the study: Those fractions that held only low numbers of cells were prepared using the SMART-Seq v4 Ultra Low Input RNA kit.

Study-level results: Any FACS-sorted repertoire could hold abundant clonotypes that contaminate it from the bulk population. At under 97% for CD4 and over 80% for CD8, most primary-vaccination clones showed up again after the booster.

Production of TCR cDNA was by 5'RACE template switching, which also added a universal primer site and UMIs. Via MiXCR, TCRdb re-called the 5' RACE reads, giving one row per CDR3 protein. The profile covers 250,000 to 300,000 distinct CDR3 sequences, with around 4.9% appearing a single time and roughly 3.4% taken by the ten largest. V dropped 5 bases and J dropped 6 bases, with 11 bases sitting between them. The CDR3 has 14 residues. CDR1 and CDR2 from the germline V gene are PRHDT and FYEKMQ (reference sequence). The specimen comprised CD4+ T cells sorted from PBMCs, sampled on the day of the yellow fever booster vaccination. The sequence came from a man between 18 and 29 years old who received the YFV17D yellow fever vaccine. The rearrangement uses TRBV13 and TRBJ1-6, with a tentative D call TRBD1 (5 bases). DNA of the CDR3: TGTGCCAGCAGCCCGGGACTGAGTAATTCACCCCTCCACTTT. This codes for CASSPGLSNSPLHF.